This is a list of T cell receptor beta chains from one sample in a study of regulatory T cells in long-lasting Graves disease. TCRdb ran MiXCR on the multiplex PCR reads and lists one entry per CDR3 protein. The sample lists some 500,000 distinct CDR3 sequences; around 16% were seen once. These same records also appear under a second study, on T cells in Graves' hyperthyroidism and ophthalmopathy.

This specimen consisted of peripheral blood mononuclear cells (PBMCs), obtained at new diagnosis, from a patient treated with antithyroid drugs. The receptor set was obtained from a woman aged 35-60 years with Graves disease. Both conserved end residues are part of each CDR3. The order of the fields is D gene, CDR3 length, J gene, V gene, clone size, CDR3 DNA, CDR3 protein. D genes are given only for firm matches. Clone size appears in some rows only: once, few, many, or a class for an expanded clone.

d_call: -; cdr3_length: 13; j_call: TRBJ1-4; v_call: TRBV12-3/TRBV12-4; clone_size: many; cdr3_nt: TGTGCCAGCACCCCCAACAGCCCAGAAAAACTGTTTTTT; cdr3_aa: CASTPNSPEKLFF
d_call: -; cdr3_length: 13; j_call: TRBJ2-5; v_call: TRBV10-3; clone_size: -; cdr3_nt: TGTGCCATCAGTCAGGGGTGGCAAGAGACCCAGTACTTC; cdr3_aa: CAISQGWQETQYF
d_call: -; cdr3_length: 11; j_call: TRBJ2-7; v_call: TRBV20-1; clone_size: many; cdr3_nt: TGCAGTGCTAAGGGGGCCTACGAGCAGTACTTC; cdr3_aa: CSAKGAYEQYF
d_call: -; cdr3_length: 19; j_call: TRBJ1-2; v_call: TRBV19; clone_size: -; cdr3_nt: TGTGCCAGTAGTATTATTGTCTCGACCACGCCAAGGGTATTCTATGGCTACACCTTC; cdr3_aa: CASSIIVSTTPRVFYGYTF
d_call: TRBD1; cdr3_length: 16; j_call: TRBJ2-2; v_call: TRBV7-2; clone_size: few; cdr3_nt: TGTGCCAGCAGCAGAACCGGGACAGGGTACACCGGGGAGCTGTTTTTT; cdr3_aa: CASSRTGTGYTGELFF
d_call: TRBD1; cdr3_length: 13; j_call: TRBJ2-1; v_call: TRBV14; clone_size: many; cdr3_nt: TGTGCCAGCAGGTTGACAGGGGGCAATGAGCAGTTCTTC; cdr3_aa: CASRLTGGNEQFF
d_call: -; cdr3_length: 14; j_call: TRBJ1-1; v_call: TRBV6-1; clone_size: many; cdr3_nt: TGTGCCAGCTTACCCACCCCTGGGGCCCGAGGAGCTTTCTTT; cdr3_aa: CASLPTPGARGAFF
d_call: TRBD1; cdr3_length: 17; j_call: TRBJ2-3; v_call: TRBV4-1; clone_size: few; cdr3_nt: TGCGCCAGCAGCCCCTTACGTCGACAGGGGGGTACAGATACGCAGTATTTT; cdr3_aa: CASSPLRRQGGTDTQYF
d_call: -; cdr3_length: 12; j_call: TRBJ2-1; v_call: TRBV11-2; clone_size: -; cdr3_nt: TGTGCCAGCAGCGTCGGCCCTTACGAGCAGTTCTTC; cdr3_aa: CASSVGPYEQFF
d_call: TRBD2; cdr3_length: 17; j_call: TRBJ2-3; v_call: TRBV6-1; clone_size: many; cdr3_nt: TGTGCCAGCAGTGAATGGGCCGGGACTAGCGGCACAGATACGCAGTATTTT; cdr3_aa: CASSEWAGTSGTDTQYF
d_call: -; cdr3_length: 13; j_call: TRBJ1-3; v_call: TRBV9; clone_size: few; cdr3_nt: TGTGCCAGCAGCGTAGGCAGTGGAAACACCATATATTTT; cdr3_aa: CASSVGSGNTIYF
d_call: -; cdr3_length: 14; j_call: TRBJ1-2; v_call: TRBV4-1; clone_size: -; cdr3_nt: TGCGCCAGCAGCCAAGGGGGGGCCGGGGGTGGCTACACCTTC; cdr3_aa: CASSQGGAGGGYTF
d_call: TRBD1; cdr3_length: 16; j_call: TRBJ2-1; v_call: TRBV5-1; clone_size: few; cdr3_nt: TGCGCCAGCAGCCCGAGGACAGGGGGCGCTTACAATGAGCAGTTCTTC; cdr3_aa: CASSPRTGGAYNEQFF
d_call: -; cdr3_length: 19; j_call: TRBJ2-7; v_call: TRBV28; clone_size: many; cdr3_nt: TGTGCCAGCAATTACGCCCCCATTCTCAGGGGCGCAGGCTCCTACGAGCAGTACTTC; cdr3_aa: CASNYAPILRGAGSYEQYF
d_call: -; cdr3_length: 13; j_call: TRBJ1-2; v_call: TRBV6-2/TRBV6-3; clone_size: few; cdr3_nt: TGTGCCAGCACCCCAGGACTGGTCTATGGCTACACCTTC; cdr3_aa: CASTPGLVYGYTF
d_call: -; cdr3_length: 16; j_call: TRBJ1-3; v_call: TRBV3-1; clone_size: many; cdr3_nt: TGTGCCAGCAGCTTCGGACGGCCAGTTTCTGGAAACACCATATATTTT; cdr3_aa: CASSFGRPVSGNTIYF
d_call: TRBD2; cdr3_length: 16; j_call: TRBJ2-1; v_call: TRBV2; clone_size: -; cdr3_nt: TGTGCCAGCAGGCCGGGACTAGCGGGGAACTACAATGAGCAGTTCTTC; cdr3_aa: CASRPGLAGNYNEQFF
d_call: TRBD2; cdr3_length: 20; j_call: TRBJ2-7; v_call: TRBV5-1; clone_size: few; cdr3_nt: TGCGCCAGCAGCCCGAAGAGACAGTCGGGACTAGCGGGGATCTCCTACGAGCAGTACTTC; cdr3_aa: CASSPKRQSGLAGISYEQYF
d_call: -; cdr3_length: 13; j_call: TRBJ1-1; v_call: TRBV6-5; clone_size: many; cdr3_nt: TGTGCCAGCAGTTACTTCCCCGAGGCTGAAGCTTTCTTT; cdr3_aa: CASSYFPEAEAFF
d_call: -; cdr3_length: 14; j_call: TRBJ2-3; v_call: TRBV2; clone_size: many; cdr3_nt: TGTGCCAGCCGCCTCGGCGGGAGCACAGATACGCAGTATTTT; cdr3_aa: CASRLGGSTDTQYF
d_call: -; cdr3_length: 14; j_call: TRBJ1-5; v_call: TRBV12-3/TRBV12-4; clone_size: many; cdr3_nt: TGTGCCAGCAGTTTCGATACAGGGAGACAGCCCCAGCATTTT; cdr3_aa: CASSFDTGRQPQHF
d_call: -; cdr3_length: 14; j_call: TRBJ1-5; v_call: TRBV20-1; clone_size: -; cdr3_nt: TGCAGTGCTAGTTACGGGGGTGGCAATCAGCCCCAGCATTTT; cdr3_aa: CSASYGGGNQPQHF
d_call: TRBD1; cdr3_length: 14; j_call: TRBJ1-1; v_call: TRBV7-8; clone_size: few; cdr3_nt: TGTGCCAGCAGACCCGGGACAGGCGACACTGAAGCTTTCTTT; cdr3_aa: CASRPGTGDTEAFF
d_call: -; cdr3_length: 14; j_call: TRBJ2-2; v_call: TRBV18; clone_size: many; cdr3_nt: TGTGCCAGCTCACCACGGATAGGGACCGGGGAGCTGTTTTTT; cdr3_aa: CASSPRIGTGELFF
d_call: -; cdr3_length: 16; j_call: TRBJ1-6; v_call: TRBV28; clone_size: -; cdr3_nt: TGTGCCAGCAGTCCTGAGGGGCCTCCCGGGAATTCACCCCTCCACTTT; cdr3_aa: CASSPEGPPGNSPLHF
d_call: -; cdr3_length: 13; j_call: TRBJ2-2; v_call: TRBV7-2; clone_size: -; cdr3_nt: TGTGCCAGCAGCTTGCAGCCCACCGGGGAGCTGTTTTTT; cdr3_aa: CASSLQPTGELFF
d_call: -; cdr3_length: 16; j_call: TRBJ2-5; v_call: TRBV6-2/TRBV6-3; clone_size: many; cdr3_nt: TGTGCCAGCAGTTACGCCGACAGGCTGTACCAAGAGACCCAGTACTTC; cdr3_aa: CASSYADRLYQETQYF
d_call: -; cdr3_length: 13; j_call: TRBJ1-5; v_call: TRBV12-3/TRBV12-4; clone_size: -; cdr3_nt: TGTGCCGGCACCAGGACGAGCAATCAGCCCCAGCATTTT; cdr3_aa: CAGTRTSNQPQHF
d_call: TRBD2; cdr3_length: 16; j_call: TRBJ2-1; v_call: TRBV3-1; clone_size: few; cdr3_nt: TGTGCCAGCAGCCCAGGCCAAGCGGGGGGCCTCAATGAGCAGTTCTTC; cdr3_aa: CASSPGQAGGLNEQFF
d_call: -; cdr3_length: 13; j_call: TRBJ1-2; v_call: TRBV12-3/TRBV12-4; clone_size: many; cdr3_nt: TGTGCCAGCAGTACCAGGGTTTGGTATGGCTACACCTTC; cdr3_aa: CASSTRVWYGYTF
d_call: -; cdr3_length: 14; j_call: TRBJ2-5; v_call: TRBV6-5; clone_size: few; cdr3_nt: TGTGCCAGCAGTTACTCGTGGCAGGCAAGGACCCAGTACTTC; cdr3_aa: CASSYSWQARTQYF
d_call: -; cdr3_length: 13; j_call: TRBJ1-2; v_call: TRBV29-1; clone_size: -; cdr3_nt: TGCAGCGTTGCTGCCTTCGGGGTTCATGGCTACACCTTC; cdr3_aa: CSVAAFGVHGYTF
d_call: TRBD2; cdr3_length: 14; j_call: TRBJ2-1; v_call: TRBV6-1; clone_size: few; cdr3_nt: TGTGCCAGCGTTAGCGGGGGGGCTCTCGCCGAGCAGTTCTTC; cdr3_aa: CASVSGGALAEQFF
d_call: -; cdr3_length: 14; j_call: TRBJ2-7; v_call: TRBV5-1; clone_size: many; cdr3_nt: TGCGCCAGCAGCCCTGGGGTGGCGGCCTACGAGCAGTACTTC; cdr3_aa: CASSPGVAAYEQYF
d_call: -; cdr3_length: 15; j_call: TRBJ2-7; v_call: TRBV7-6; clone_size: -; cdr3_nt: TGTGCCAGCAGCCGAGCCGCAGGAGCGGACTACGAGCAGTACTTC; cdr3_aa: CASSRAAGADYEQYF
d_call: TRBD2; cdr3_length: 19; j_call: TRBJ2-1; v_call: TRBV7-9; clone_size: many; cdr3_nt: TGTGCCAGCAGCCTAGGCACTAGCGGGGGGGCCATAGGGCACAATGAGCAGTTCTTC; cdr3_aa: CASSLGTSGGAIGHNEQFF
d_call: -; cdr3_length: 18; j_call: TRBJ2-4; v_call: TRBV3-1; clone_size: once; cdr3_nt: TGTGCCAGCAGCCAAGATTCGGCAGTGAGTGTAGCCAAAAACATTCAGTACTTC; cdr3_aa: CASSQDSAVSVAKNIQYF
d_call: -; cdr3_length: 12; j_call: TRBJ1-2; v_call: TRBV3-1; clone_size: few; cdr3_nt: TGTGCCAGCAGCCAACGGGAATATGGCTACACCTTC; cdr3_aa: CASSQREYGYTF
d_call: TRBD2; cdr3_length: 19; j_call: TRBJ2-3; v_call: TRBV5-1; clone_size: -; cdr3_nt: TGCGCCAGCAGCTTGAGAGGACTAGCGGGGGGCCAGAGCATAGATACGCAGTATTTT; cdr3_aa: CASSLRGLAGGQSIDTQYF
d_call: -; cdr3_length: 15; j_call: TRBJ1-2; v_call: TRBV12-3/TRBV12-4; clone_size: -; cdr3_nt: TGTGCCAGCAGTTTAGGTGGCTCATTAAGAGGTGGCTACACCTTC; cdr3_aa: CASSLGGSLRGGYTF
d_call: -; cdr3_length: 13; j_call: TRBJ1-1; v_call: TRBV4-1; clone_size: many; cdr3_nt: TGCGCCAGCAGCCAAGTAGATGTCCGTGAAGCTTTCTTT; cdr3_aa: CASSQVDVREAFF
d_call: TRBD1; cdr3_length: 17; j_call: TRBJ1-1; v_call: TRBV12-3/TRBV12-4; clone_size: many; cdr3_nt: TGTGCCAGCAGTTTAGATCGGACAGGGGGCCGGAACACTGAAGCTTTCTTT; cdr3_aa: CASSLDRTGGRNTEAFF
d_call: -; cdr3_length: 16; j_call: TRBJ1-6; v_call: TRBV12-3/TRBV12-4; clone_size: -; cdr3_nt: TGTGCCAGCAGCCGGTACAGGGATCCCTATAATTCACCCCTCCACTTT; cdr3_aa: CASSRYRDPYNSPLHF
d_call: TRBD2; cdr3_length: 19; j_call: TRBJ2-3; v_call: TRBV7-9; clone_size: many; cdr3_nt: TGTGCCAGCAGACCTGGACTAGCGGGGGAGTTATCCGAATGGCATACGCAGTATTTT; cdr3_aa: CASRPGLAGELSEWHTQYF
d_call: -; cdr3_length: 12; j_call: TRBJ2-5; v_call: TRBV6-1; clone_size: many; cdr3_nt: TGTGCCAGCAGCAGGGGTGGTGAGACCCAGTACTTC; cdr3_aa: CASSRGGETQYF
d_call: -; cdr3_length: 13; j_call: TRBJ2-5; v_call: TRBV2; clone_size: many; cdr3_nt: TGTGCCAGTCAAGCAGAGGTTCAAGAGACCCAGTACTTC; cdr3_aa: CASQAEVQETQYF
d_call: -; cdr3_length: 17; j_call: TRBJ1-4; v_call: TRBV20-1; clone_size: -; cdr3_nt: TGCAGTGCTAGACCCACCCCCGAAGGGAGATCAAATGAAAAACTGTTTTTT; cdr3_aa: CSARPTPEGRSNEKLFF
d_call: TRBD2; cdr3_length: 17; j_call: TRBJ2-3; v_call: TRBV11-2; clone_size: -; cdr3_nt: TGTGCCAGCAGAAACCCAGGACTAGCGGGGCTCTCAGGTACGCAGTATTTT; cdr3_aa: CASRNPGLAGLSGTQYF